These 29 T cell receptor beta chains were sequenced from one sample in a study of molecular identifiers for immune sequencing clone quantification. TCRdb redid the calling of the PCR reads with MiXCR, one entry per CDR3 protein. The sample lists around 54,000 distinct CDR3 sequences; less than 25% were seen once. Sequenced sample: naive CD8+ T cells from blood, with Jurkat cell RNA spiked in. Subset reported: FACS-sorted CD8+CD4-CCR7+CD45RA+ naive T cells. The receptors shown here come from a human donor in good health. Some libraries in this study had Jurkat cell RNA spiked in.

Turning to this clonotype: A read error may explain this, as a much larger clone is one base away. Because the CDR3 is missing its conserved closing phenylalanine or tryptophan, this is likely a read error. The genes are TRBV4-1 and TRBJ1-1; the D gene is possibly TRBD1 (6 bases). Germline V gene sequence: CDR1 MGHRA, CDR2 YSYEKL. The CDR3 extends over 15 amino acids. Trimming shortened V by 1 base and J by 1 base, and 10 bases separated the two germline ends. The CDR3 DNA follows: TGCGCCAGCAGCCAAGCACAGGGACAGAACACTGAAGCTTTCCTT. The encoded protein is CASSQAQGQNTEAFL.

A word on this clonotype: Possible read error: a much larger clone is one base away. V gene TRBV6-5 combines with J gene TRBJ2-1; D uncertain. CDR3 length equals 12 residues. Germline V gives CDR1 MNHEY, CDR2 SVGAGI. CDR3 nucleotides: TGTACCAGCAGTCGAACCTACAATGAGCAGTTCTTC. This gives the protein CTSSRTYNEQFF.

This clonotype was counted between two and nine times. The chain carries TRBV6-1 and TRBJ2-2; 8 nucleotides match TRBD2. Germline V gene sequence: CDR1 MNHNS, CDR2 SASEGT. V lost 3 bases to trimming and J lost 5 bases; unmatched junction nucleotides: 5. The CDR3 consists of 15 residues. CDR3 region: CASSDFRGGTGELFF. CDR3 coding DNA: TGTGCCAGCAGTGATTTCCGGGGGGGTACCGGGGAGCTGTTTTTT.

V gene TRBV19 combines with J gene TRBJ2-3; 7 bases align to TRBD2. The CDR3 sequence is 16 residues long. V gave up 5 bases and J gave up 0 bases; unmatched junction bases: 8. The germline gives CDR1 LNHDA, CDR2 SQIVND (reference sequence). This CDR3 reads CASSWGAGTSTDTQYF. CDR3 nucleotide sequence: TGTGCCAGTAGTTGGGGAGCGGGAACTAGCACAGATACGCAGTATTTT.

Regarding this clonotype: A single base separates this from a much larger clone, so it may be a read error. The chain uses TRBV7-9 and TRBJ2-3; perhaps TRBD1 as D (5 bases). V shed 6 bases and J shed 2 bases, with 18 bases lying between them. The CDR3 length is 16 residues. CDR1 is SEHNR, CDR2 FQNEAQ, per germline (reference sequence). CDR3 protein: CASRHSDRAYTDTQYF. DNA of the CDR3: TGTGCCAGCAGACATAGTGACAGAGCATACACAGATACGCAGTATTTT. Full variable domain (missing parts from reference TRBV7-9 and TRBJ2-3): DTGVSQNPRHKITKRGQNVTFRCDPISEHNRLYWYRQTLGQGPEFLTYFQNEAQLEKSRLLSDRFSAERPKGSFSTLEIQRTEQGDSAMYLCASRHSDRAYTDTQYFGPGTRLTVL.

V and J are TRBV7-3 and TRBJ2-7; TRBD2 might be the D (5 bases). CDR1 is SGHTA, CDR2 FQGTGA, per germline. This CDR3 spans 15 amino acids. The germline V and J ends were trimmed by 2 bases and 0 bases, with 11 bases remaining between them. CDR3 nucleotides: TGTGCCAGCAGCTTAGGTCCGGGGAGCTCCTACGAGCAGTACTTC. It is translated as CASSLGPGSSYEQYF. The complete variable domain, with remaining parts taken from reference TRBV7-3 and TRBJ2-7, reads GAGVSQTPSNKVTEKGKYVELRCDPISGHTALYWYRQSLGQGPEFLIYFQGTGAADDSGLPNDRFFAVRPEGSVSTLKIQRTERGDSAVYLCASSLGPGSSYEQYFGPGTRLTVT.

This clonotype was recorded at least ten times. The chain links TRBV5-6 to TRBJ2-1, with TRBD2 matching over 8 bases. Germline CDR1 SGHDT, CDR2 YYEEEE. This CDR3 has 12 amino acids. V dropped 7 bases and J dropped 6; count of bases not matched to a gene: 3. The CDR3 sequence: CASLAGPNEQFF. CDR3 coding DNA: TGTGCCAGCCTAGCGGGCCCCAATGAGCAGTTCTTC.

For this clonotype: A much larger clone is a single base away; this may be a read error. For the CDR3, the DNA is TGTGCCAGCATCAGAGCGGGAGTATGCTACAATGAGCAGTTCTTC. Translated, it gives CASIRAGVCYNEQFF. The rearrangement uses TRBV6-2 or TRBV6-3 and TRBJ2-1, with 8 bases fitting TRBD2. Germline CDR1 is MNHEY and CDR2 is SVGEGT. Unmatched junction bases numbered 8, after V lost 7 bases and J lost 3 bases. This CDR3 is built from 15 residues.

In the case of this clonotype: This may be a read error, as it is one base from a much larger clone. Without the conserved terminal phenylalanine or tryptophan, this CDR3 likely stems from a read error. The CDR3 nucleotides read TGCGCCAGCAGCTTGGCCCGACAGGACGAGCAGTACTTA. Translating it yields CASSLARQDEQYL. The genes are TRBV5-1 and TRBJ2-7; D may be TRBD1 (6 bases). Trimming stripped 0 bases from V and 5 bases from J, with 9 bases between. The CDR3 runs to 13 residues. Per germline, CDR1 SGHRS and CDR2 YFSETQ.

At least ten counts were recorded for this clonotype. V usage is TRBV28 and J usage is TRBJ2-1; D is uncertain. This CDR3 is 15 amino acids long. CDR1 MDHEN and CDR2 SYDVKM come from the germline V gene. The V and J ends lost 3 bases and 2 bases respectively, with 11 bases between them. The chain's CDR3 is CASSFGGSTYNEQFF. Here the CDR3 DNA reads TGTGCCAGCAGTTTTGGTGGATCTACCTACAATGAGCAGTTCTTC.

This clonotype has only a few counts. The chain joins TRBV6-5 to TRBJ2-3; 10 bases match TRBD2. Per the germline V gene, CDR1 is MNHEY and CDR2 is SVGAGI. The trim removed 6 bases at V and 0 bases at J, leaving 6 bases unmatched. CDR3 size: 16 residues. The CDR3 coding sequence is TGTGCCAGCAGAACGCTAGCGGGAGAGAGCACAGATACGCAGTATTTT. Residues: CASRTLAGESTDTQYF.

This clonotype was observed many times. This chain connects TRBV19 to TRBJ2-3; D might be TRBD1 (5 bases). This CDR3 is 16 amino acids long. V gave up 1 base and J gave up 2 bases, with 13 bases separating them. Germline loops: CDR1 LNHDA, CDR2 SQIVND (reference sequence). CDR3 sequence (DNA): TGTGCCAGTAGTATAGGTGGGGCCAGCCACACAGATACGCAGTATTTT. This sequence encodes CASSIGGASHTDTQYF.

Details on this clonotype: The missing conserved phenylalanine or tryptophan at the end of this CDR3 makes a read error likely. The genes are TRBV24-1 and TRBJ2-3; D unclear. This CDR3 spans 13 amino acids. Germline V gives CDR1 KGHDR, CDR2 SFDVKD. V lost 3 bases, J lost 6 bases, and 9 bases lay in between. DNA of the CDR3: TGTGCCACCAGTGATGTTATGGAGGATACGCAGTATCTT. It is translated as CATSDVMEDTQYL.

At least ten counts were recorded for this clonotype. J is TRBJ2-3 and V is TRBV4-3; D gene ambiguous. The V gene's germline CDR1 is LGHNA and CDR2 YSLEER. The length of the CDR3 is 17 residues. V was shortened by 3 bases and J by 6 bases, with 22 bases between the two germline ends. CDR3 protein: CASSQLRELILGDTQYF. Written as DNA, the CDR3 is TGCGCCAGCAGCCAGCTAAGGGAACTTATCCTGGGGGATACGCAGTATTTT.

About this clonotype: A much larger clone differs by one base, so this may be a read error. The final CDR3 position lacks the conserved phenylalanine or tryptophan, pointing to a likely read error. V is TRBV7-9 and J is TRBJ2-4; 16 bases map to TRBD2. This CDR3 contains 18 residues. With V trimmed by 4 bases and J by 8 bases, 11 bases remained unmatched. Germline lookup yields CDR1 SEHNR and CDR2 FQNEAQ (reference sequence). CDR3 region: CASSSGTSGGAGLHIQYY. In nucleotides, the CDR3 is TGTGCCAGCAGCTCCGGGACTAGCGGGGGGGCCGGGTTGCACATTCAGTACTAC.

In its sample, this clonotype was seen many times. V is TRBV28 and J is TRBJ2-7; D uncertain. Trimming cost V 8 bases and J 5 bases, with 13 bases left between them. CDR1 is MDHEN, CDR2 SYDVKM, per germline. The CDR3 runs 12 residues. The CDR3 sequence: CASREGINEQYF. In nucleotides, the CDR3 is TGTGCCAGCCGAGAAGGGATCAACGAGCAGTACTTC. Variable domain in full (rest from reference TRBV28 and TRBJ2-7): DVKVTQSSRYLVKRTGEKVFLECVQDMDHENMFWYRQDPGLGLRLIYFSYDVKMKEKGDIPEGYSVSREKKERFSLILESASTNQTSMYLCASREGINEQYFGPGTRLTVT.

There are many counts of this clonotype. The J gene is TRBJ1-1, the V gene TRBV28; D gene unclear. In germline, CDR1 is MDHEN, CDR2 SYDVKM. V lost 6 bases to trimming and J lost 5 bases, with 16 bases between them. The CDR3 runs 14 residues. The CDR3: CASRPRLGSTEAFF. The CDR3 nucleotides are TGTGCCAGCAGGCCTCGGTTAGGGTCTACTGAAGCTTTCTTT.

In its sample, this clonotype was seen many times. The chain uses TRBV20-1 and TRBJ1-6, with 10 bases lining up with TRBD1. V lost 5 bases to trimming and J lost 1 base; unmatched junction nucleotides: 8. CDR1 and CDR2 from the germline V gene are DFQATT and SNEGSKA (reference sequence). This CDR3 is built from 17 residues. This chain's CDR3 is CSAHPGQGISYNSPLHF. In DNA form, the CDR3 reads TGCAGTGCTCACCCGGGACAGGGGATTTCCTATAATTCACCCCTCCACTTT.

This clonotype was seen a few times. The gene calls are TRBV18 and TRBJ2-7, with D possibly called TRBD1 or TRBD2 (5 bases each). CDR1 is KGHSH and CDR2 is LQKENI in the germline V gene. V was cut by 3 bases and J by 3 bases, with 9 bases left in between. CDR3 length equals 13 residues. This CDR3 is CASSPRGDYEQYF. The CDR3 nucleotides read TGTGCCAGCTCACCGCGAGGGGACTACGAGCAGTACTTC.

With regard to this clonotype: The conserved closing phenylalanine or tryptophan is absent in this CDR3, likely reflecting a read error. The V call is TRBV7-9, the J call TRBJ2-5; TRBD2 agrees at 7 bases. V dropped 1 base and J dropped 1; count of bases not matched to a gene: 6. The CDR3 totals 16 residues. Germline CDR1 and CDR2: SEHNR and FQNEAQ (reference sequence). The CDR3, as DNA: TGTGCCAGCAGCTTAGGAGCCAGCGGGGTCCAAGAGACCCAGTACCTC. Translated, it gives CASSLGASGVQETQYL.

This clonotype came up many times. This rearrangement joins TRBV7-9 to TRBJ2-7; weak D call: TRBD2 (5 bases). Germline CDR1 SEHNR, CDR2 FQNEAQ (reference sequence). Trimming took off 5 bases at V and 0 bases at J, with 17 bases between the two ends. There are 16 residues in the CDR3. CDR3 DNA sequence: TGTGCCAGCAGCCCCCCCCGGGGAAGACCCTCCTACGAGCAGTACTTC. This sequence encodes CASSPPRGRPSYEQYF.

Comments on this clonotype: A much more abundant neighbour one base away suggests this may be a read error. The rearrangement uses TRBV20-1 and TRBJ1-1, with D uncertain. CDR1 DFQATT and CDR2 SNEGSKA come from the germline V gene (reference sequence). This CDR3 is built from 16 residues. The CDR3 is CNARDWVLRLNTEAFF. The CDR3 region has the DNA TGCAATGCTAGAGATTGGGTGCTGCGACTGAACACTGAAGCTTTCTTT.

The chain couples TRBV6-5 to TRBJ2-3; 11 bases align to TRBD2. The CDR3 length is 17 residues. The V segment lost 0 bases and the J segment 5 bases; nucleotides outside the gene matches: 7. Germline V gene data show CDR1 as MNHEY and CDR2 as SVGAGI. The CDR3 coding sequence is TGTGCCAGCAGTTACTCCCTAGCGGGGGGCGGGGGAGATACGCAGTATTTT. Translating gives CASSYSLAGGGGDTQYF.

This clonotype occurred many times. The rearrangement links TRBV13 to TRBJ2-7; D ambiguous. Germline CDR1 and CDR2: PRHDT and FYEKMQ (reference sequence). V gave up 0 bases and J gave up 0 bases, with 9 bases separating them. The CDR3 extends over 15 amino acids. The CDR3 here is CASSLGPRLSYEQYF. The CDR3 DNA sequence: TGTGCCAGCAGCTTAGGCCCGAGGCTCTCCTACGAGCAGTACTTC.

This chain links TRBV7-9 with TRBJ2-7, with D possibly TRBD2 on 6 matching bases. The CDR3 length is 14 residues. V was clipped by 1 base and J by 2 bases, with 9 bases between them. Germline lookup yields CDR1 SEHNR and CDR2 FQNEAQ (reference sequence). This CDR3 reads CASSLGEAAYEQYF. CDR3 sequence (DNA): TGTGCCAGCAGCTTAGGGGAGGCAGCCTACGAGCAGTACTTC.

This clonotype was detected ten times or more. The CDR3 DNA sequence: TGTGCCAGCAGCTCGAGGGGGACCTCCTACGAGCAGTACTTC. Protein: CASSSRGTSYEQYF. The chain combines TRBV5-4 with TRBJ2-7; weak D call: TRBD1 (6 bases). The CDR3 spans 14 residues. In germline, CDR1 is SGHNT, CDR2 YYREEE (reference sequence). V lost 3 bases and J lost 0, with 10 bases in between.

Details on this clonotype: A much larger clone differs by one base, so this may be a read error. The chain employs TRBV28 and TRBJ2-5, with D perhaps TRBD2 (6 bases). The CDR3 has 13 amino acids. Germline V gene sequence: CDR1 MDHEN, CDR2 SYDVKM. The CDR3 loop is CANSFGGQETQYF. CDR3 DNA sequence: TGTGCCAACAGTTTCGGGGGCCAAGAGACCCAGTACTTC.

There are many counts of this clonotype. V is TRBV12-3 or TRBV12-4 and J is TRBJ1-1, with a weak D call TRBD1 (6 bases). This CDR3 has 13 amino acids. Trimming removed 8 bases at V and 3 bases at J, with 13 bases between. The CDR3 loop is CASSGTSYTEAFF. CDR3 DNA: TGTGCCAGCTCAGGGACATCCTACACTGAAGCTTTCTTT.

About this clonotype: A much larger clone differs from this one at a single base, so this may be a read error. The rearrangement links TRBV12-3 or TRBV12-4 to TRBJ2-3; tentatively, D is TRBD2 (6 bases). V lost 2 bases, J lost 1 base, and 13 bases lay in between. This CDR3 region has 16 residues. DNA for the CDR3: TGTGCCAGCAGTTTATCTGAGTCTAGCGGCACAGATACGCAGTATTTT. Translated: CASSLSESSGTDTQYF.